These T cell receptor beta chains were read from a single sample in a study of spatial heterogeneity in lung cancer. TCRdb reprocessed the 5' RACE reads with MiXCR, giving one entry per CDR3 protein. This sample has around 66,000 distinct CDR3 sequences; roughly 6.4% occur once, and the top ten carry under 15%. Sequenced here: PBMCs, sampled at surgery. The source is a female donor with early-stage non-small cell lung cancer. Both conserved end residues are part of each CDR3. Fields, in order: clone size, D gene, V gene, J gene, CDR3 protein, CDR3 DNA. A D gene is named only where the DNA matches it firmly. Expanded clones get a size class; other rows say once, few or many, or leave the size out.

many,TRBD2,TRBV20-1,TRBJ2-5,CSGGLAVFETQYF,TGCAGTGGTGGACTAGCGGTGTTTGAGACCCAGTACTTC
many,NA,TRBV12-3/TRBV12-4,TRBJ1-6,CASSFGGGYNSPLHF,TGTGCCAGCAGTTTTGGGGGTGGCTATAATTCACCCCTCCACTTT
many,NA,TRBV7-3,TRBJ1-1,CASSLTSGYTEAFF,TGTGCCAGCAGCTTAACGTCAGGCTACACTGAAGCTTTCTTT
few,NA,TRBV5-1,TRBJ1-3,CASSLKPQGNTIYF,TGCGCCAGCAGCTTGAAACCGCAAGGAAACACCATATATTTT
NA,NA,TRBV27,TRBJ2-5,CASSLLLETQYF,TGTGCCAGCAGTTTATTGTTAGAGACCCAGTACTTC
many,NA,TRBV12-3/TRBV12-4,TRBJ1-5,CASSFRGGVQPQHF,TGTGCCAGCAGTTTCCGGGGGGGGGTTCAGCCCCAGCATTTT
many,TRBD1,TRBV5-8,TRBJ1-2,CASSWDSEGTGYTF,TGTGCCAGCAGCTGGGACAGCGAGGGAACTGGCTACACCTTC
many,TRBD1,TRBV20-1,TRBJ1-2,CSARVPIGQGENYGYTF,TGCAGTGCTAGAGTCCCAATCGGCCAGGGGGAAAACTATGGCTACACCTTC
few,NA,TRBV28,TRBJ2-7,CASSLEGPTSYEQYF,TGTGCCAGCAGTTTGGAAGGGCCAACCTCCTACGAGCAGTACTTC
many,TRBD2,TRBV27,TRBJ2-7,CASSFTSGYEQYF,TGTGCCAGCAGTTTCACTAGCGGCTACGAGCAGTACTTC
NA,NA,TRBV7-2,TRBJ1-1,CASSLEGRLGTEAFF,TGTGCCAGCAGCTTGGAGGGGCGGTTGGGCACTGAAGCTTTCTTT
many,NA,TRBV20-1,TRBJ2-3,CSAPSGSLASTDTQYF,TGCAGTGCTCCCTCGGGCTCTTTAGCTAGCACAGATACGCAGTATTTT
few,NA,TRBV6-5,TRBJ1-2,CASSYSASSLNGYTF,TGTGCCAGCAGTTACTCGGCATCGTCTTTAAATGGCTACACCTTC
few,TRBD1,TRBV12-3/TRBV12-4,TRBJ2-4,CASSFWGQGSYIQYF,TGTGCCAGCAGTTTTTGGGGACAGGGCTCATACATTCAGTACTTC
few,TRBD2,TRBV20-1,TRBJ2-1,CSARDLTSANEQFF,TGCAGTGCTAGAGATCTGACTAGCGCCAATGAGCAGTTCTTC
few,NA,TRBV5-6,TRBJ2-2,CASSLLSRMNTGELFF,TGTGCCAGCAGCTTGCTCTCTAGGATGAACACCGGGGAGCTGTTTTTT
many,NA,TRBV5-1,TRBJ2-2,CASSLMRRESTGELFF,TGCGCCAGCAGCTTGATGCGTCGGGAGAGCACCGGGGAGCTGTTTTTT
few,NA,TRBV5-6,TRBJ2-3,CASSLGVGATDTQYF,TGTGCCAGCAGCTTGGGCGTAGGGGCGACAGATACGCAGTATTTT
NA,TRBD2,TRBV20-1,TRBJ2-3,CSARGGSGGRTPSTDTQYF,TGCAGTGCTAGAGGAGGTAGCGGGGGGCGAACCCCTAGCACAGATACGCAGTATTTT
few,TRBD1,TRBV6-6,TRBJ2-7,CASSSHPTGNEQYF,TGTGCCAGCAGTTCCCACCCGACAGGGAACGAGCAGTACTTC
many,NA,TRBV27,TRBJ1-6,CASSLGPKEGSPLHF,TGTGCCAGCAGTTTGGGTCCGAAAGAGGGTTCACCCCTCCACTTT
many,NA,TRBV20-1,TRBJ1-2,CSAPHANYGYTF,TGCAGTGCCCCTCATGCTAACTATGGCTACACCTTC
many,NA,TRBV28,TRBJ1-2,CASSSPKGINYGYTF,TGTGCCAGCAGTTCCCCTAAAGGGATTAACTATGGCTACACCTTC
many,NA,TRBV11-3,TRBJ1-6,CASSYASYNSPLHF,TGTGCCAGCAGCTACGCCAGCTATAATTCACCCCTCCACTTT
many,NA,TRBV6-4,TRBJ2-1,CASSDSLTPGDEQFF,TGTGCCAGCAGTGACTCCCTCACTCCTGGCGATGAGCAGTTCTTC
NA,NA,TRBV5-1,TRBJ1-1,CASSSLTVNTEAFF,TGCGCCAGCAGCTCACTCACAGTGAACACTGAAGCTTTCTTT
NA,NA,TRBV10-2,TRBJ1-1,CASSEKGREAFF,TGCGCCAGCAGCGAAAAGGGACGTGAAGCTTTCTTT
many,NA,TRBV7-2,TRBJ1-6,CATRQGDRAYNSPLHF,TGTGCCACCCGCCAAGGGGACCGGGCCTATAATTCACCCCTCCACTTT
few,NA,TRBV10-3,TRBJ1-1,CAIHRDGGTEAFF,TGTGCCATTCACAGGGACGGGGGAACTGAAGCTTTCTTT
few,NA,TRBV6-5,TRBJ1-1,CASRTSGATEAFF,TGTGCCAGCAGAACCTCAGGAGCCACTGAAGCTTTCTTT
NA,NA,TRBV3-1,TRBJ1-5,CASSQDGGGENQPQHF,TGTGCCAGCAGCCAAGACGGCGGGGGCGAGAATCAGCCCCAGCATTTT
few,TRBD2,TRBV18,TRBJ2-3,CASSPPPVLREGSDTQYF,TGTGCCAGCTCACCACCACCGGTCTTGCGGGAGGGCTCAGATACGCAGTATTTT
few,NA,TRBV4-1,TRBJ2-2,CASSQERLNTGELFF,TGCGCCAGCAGCCAAGAGCGCCTGAACACCGGGGAGCTGTTTTTT
few,TRBD1,TRBV5-1,TRBJ1-1,CASSMTGGRTEAFF,TGCGCCAGCAGCATGACAGGGGGAAGGACTGAAGCTTTCTTT
many,TRBD1,TRBV28,TRBJ2-7,CASRGQGRYEQYF,TGTGCCAGCAGGGGACAGGGGAGGTACGAGCAGTACTTC
many,NA,TRBV27,TRBJ1-6,CASSLYEGAGNSPLHF,TGTGCCAGCAGTTTATACGAAGGGGCGGGGAATTCACCCCTCCACTTT
few,TRBD2,TRBV7-9,TRBJ2-2,CASSWASGMNTGELFF,TGTGCCAGCAGCTGGGCTAGCGGAATGAACACCGGGGAGCTGTTTTTT